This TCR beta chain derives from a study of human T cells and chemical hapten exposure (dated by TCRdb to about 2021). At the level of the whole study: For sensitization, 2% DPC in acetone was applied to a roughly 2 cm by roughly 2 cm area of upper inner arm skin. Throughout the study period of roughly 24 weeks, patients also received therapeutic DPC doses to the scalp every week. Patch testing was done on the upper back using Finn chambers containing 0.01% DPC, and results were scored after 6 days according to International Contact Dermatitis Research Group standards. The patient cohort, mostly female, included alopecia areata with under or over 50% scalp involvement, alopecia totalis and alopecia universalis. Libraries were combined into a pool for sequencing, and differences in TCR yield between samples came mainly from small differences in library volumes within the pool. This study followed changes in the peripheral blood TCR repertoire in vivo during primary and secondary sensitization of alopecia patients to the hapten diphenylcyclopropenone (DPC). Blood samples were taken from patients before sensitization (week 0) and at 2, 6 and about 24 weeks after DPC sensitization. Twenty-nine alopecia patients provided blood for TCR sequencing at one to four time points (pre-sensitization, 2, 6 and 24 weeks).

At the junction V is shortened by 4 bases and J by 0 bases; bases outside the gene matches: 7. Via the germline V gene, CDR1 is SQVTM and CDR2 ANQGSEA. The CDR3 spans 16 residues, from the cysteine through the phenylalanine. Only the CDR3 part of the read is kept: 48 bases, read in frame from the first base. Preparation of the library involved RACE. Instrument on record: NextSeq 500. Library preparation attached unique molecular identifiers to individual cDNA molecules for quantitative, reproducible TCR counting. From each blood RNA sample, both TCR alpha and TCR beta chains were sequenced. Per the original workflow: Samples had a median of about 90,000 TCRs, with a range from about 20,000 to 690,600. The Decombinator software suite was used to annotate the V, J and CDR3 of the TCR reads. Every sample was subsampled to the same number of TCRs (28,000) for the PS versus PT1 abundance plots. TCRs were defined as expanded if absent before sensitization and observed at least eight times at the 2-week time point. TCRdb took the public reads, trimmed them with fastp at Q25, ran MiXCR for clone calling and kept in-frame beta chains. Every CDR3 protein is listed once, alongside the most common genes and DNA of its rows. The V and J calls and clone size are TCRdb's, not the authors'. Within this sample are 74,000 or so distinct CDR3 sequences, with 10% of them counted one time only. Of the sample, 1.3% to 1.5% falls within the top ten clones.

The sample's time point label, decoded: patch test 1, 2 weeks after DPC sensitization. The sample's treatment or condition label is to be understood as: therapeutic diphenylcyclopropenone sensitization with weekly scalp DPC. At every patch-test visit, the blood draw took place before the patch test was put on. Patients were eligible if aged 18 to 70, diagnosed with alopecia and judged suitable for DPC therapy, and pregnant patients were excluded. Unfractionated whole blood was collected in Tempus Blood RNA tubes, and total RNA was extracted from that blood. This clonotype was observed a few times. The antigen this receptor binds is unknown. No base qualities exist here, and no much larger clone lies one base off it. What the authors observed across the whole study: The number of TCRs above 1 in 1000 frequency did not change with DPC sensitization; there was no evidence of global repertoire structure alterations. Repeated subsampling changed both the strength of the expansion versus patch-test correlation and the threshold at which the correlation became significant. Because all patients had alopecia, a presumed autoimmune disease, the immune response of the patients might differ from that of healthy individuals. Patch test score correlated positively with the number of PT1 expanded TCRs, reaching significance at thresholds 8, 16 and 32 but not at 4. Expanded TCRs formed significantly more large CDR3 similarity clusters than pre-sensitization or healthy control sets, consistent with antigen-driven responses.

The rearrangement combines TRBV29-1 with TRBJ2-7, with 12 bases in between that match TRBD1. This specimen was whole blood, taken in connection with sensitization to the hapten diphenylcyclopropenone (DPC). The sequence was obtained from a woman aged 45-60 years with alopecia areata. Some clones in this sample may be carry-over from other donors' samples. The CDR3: CSVVPGQGASSYEQYF. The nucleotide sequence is TGCAGCGTTGTCCCGGGACAGGGGGCCAGCTCCTACGAGCAGTACTTC.